The 29 T cell receptor beta chains below were found in one sample sequenced in a study of response to subunit inactivated influenza vaccine. In TCRdb, the RT-PCR reads were re-called with MiXCR into one record per CDR3 protein. The sample lists approximately 490,000 distinct CDR3 sequences; more than 7% were seen once. The sample here was PBMCs from blood, taken around 25 months after vaccination. The receptor set was obtained from a man aged 50-75 years who received an inactivated influenza vaccine.

This clonotype came up a few times. This chain joins TRBV2 and TRBJ1-4, with a possible D match to TRBD1 (5 bases). V was clipped by 6 bases and J by 3 bases, with 14 bases between them. The CDR3 extends over 15 amino acids. The germline gives CDR1 SNHLY, CDR2 FYNNEI. In nucleotides, the CDR3 is TGTGCCAGCAGGGAGGGGTATTCGTCTAATGAAAAACTGTTTTTT. Its protein product is CASREGYSSNEKLFF.

This clonotype has a handful of counts. This chain links TRBV6-5 with TRBJ1-2; 7 positions agree with TRBD1. V shed 2 bases, J shed 4 bases, and the junction held 10 bases outside the gene matches. Germline V gene lookup returns CDR1 MNHEY and CDR2 SVGAGI. This CDR3 region has 16 residues. CDR3 sequence: CASSYTLTGRGYGYTF. The CDR3 DNA is TGTGCCAGCAGTTACACCCTGACAGGGCGAGGCTATGGCTACACCTTC.

This clonotype was observed at least ten times. The chain recombines TRBV19 with TRBJ1-1; D gene uncertain. CDR1 is LNHDA and CDR2 is SQIVND in the germline V gene (reference sequence). The CDR3 loop spans 13 amino acids. The V gene lost 6 bases and the J gene lost 4 bases, with 12 bases spanning the gap. The CDR3 bases are TGTGCCAGTAGGGAATTAAGTGGCACTGAAGCTTTCTTT. Protein product: CASRELSGTEAFF.

This clonotype was picked up many times. The V and J genes are TRBV15 and TRBJ2-1; 7 bases map to TRBD2. V gave up 0 bases and J gave up 15 bases; unmatched junction bases: 14. There are 15 residues in the CDR3. Per the germline V gene, CDR1 is LNHNV and CDR2 is YYDKDF (reference sequence). CDR3 region: CATSRDFDTSDSGFF. CDR3 DNA: TGTGCCACCAGCAGAGATTTTGACACTAGCGATAGCGGGTTCTTC. Together with reference TRBV15 and TRBJ2-1, the CDR3 gives the full variable domain: DAMVIQNPRYQVTQFGKPVTLSCSQTLNHNVMYWYQQKSSQAPKLLFHYYDKDFNNEADTPDNFQSRRPNTSFCFLDIRSPGLGDTAMYLCATSRDFDTSDSGFFGPGTRLTVL.

There are many counts of this clonotype. The V call is TRBV4-3, the J call TRBJ1-1; TRBD1 matches 7 bases. Trimming at V came to 1 base and at J to 3 bases, leaving 5 bases not matched to a gene. The CDR3 has 15 amino acids. CDR1 and CDR2 (germline): LGHNA, YSLEER. Here the CDR3 DNA reads TGCGCCAGCAGCCAAGGTTACAGGGGCGACACTGAAGCTTTCTTT. As protein: CASSQGYRGDTEAFF.

The chain links TRBV5-1 to TRBJ2-2; 8 bases map to TRBD2. After removal of 5 bases from V and 1 base from J, the junction contained 1 base not matched to a gene. This CDR3 region has 14 residues. CDR1 and CDR2 (germline): SGHRS, YFSETQ. CDR3 loop: CASRRGENTGELFF. CDR3 nucleotides: TGCGCCAGCAGGCGGGGGGAGAACACCGGGGAGCTGTTTTTT.

This clonotype was counted between two and nine times. One base away lies a much larger clone, so this may be a sequencing read error. Here the CDR3 reads CACSSSGTSIGGGDTQYF. In DNA form, the CDR3 reads TGTGCCTGCAGTAGTAGCGGAACCTCTATTGGGGGAGGAGATACGCAGTATTTT. The chain links TRBV3-1 to TRBJ2-3; D perhaps matches TRBD2 (6 bases). The CDR3 runs 18 residues. From germline, CDR1 is LGHDT and CDR2 YNNKEL (reference sequence).

Ten or more counts support this clonotype. V gene TRBV20-1 combines with J gene TRBJ2-1; 14 nucleotides line up with TRBD2. In germline, CDR1 is DFQATT, CDR2 SNEGSKA (reference sequence). Trimming cost V 3 bases and J 10 bases; bases outside gene matches: 5. The CDR3 consists of 14 residues. CDR3 sequence: CSARRTSGRNEQFF. The CDR3 DNA reads TGCAGTGCTAGGCGGACTAGCGGGAGGAACGAGCAGTTCTTC.

This clonotype has a count of ten or more. The gene calls are TRBV29-1 and TRBJ2-3; either TRBD1 or TRBD2 may supply D (5 bases each). Germline CDR1 SQVTM, CDR2 ANQGSEA. The V gene lost 6 bases and the J gene lost 4 bases, with 14 bases spanning the gap. The CDR3 extends over 13 amino acids. CDR3 sequence (DNA): TGCAGCGTCCAAGGGGCACTAGCAGATACGCAGTATTTT. Translation: CSVQGALADTQYF.

The gene calls are TRBV3-1 and TRBJ2-1; D unresolved. Trimming took off 1 base at V and 0 bases at J, with 7 bases between the two ends. Looked up from germline, CDR1 is LGHDT and CDR2 is YNNKEL (reference sequence). The CDR3 spans 15 residues. The CDR3 loop is CASSQVVTSYNEQFF. The CDR3 DNA reads TGTGCCAGCAGCCAAGTGGTTACCTCCTACAATGAGCAGTTCTTC.

Concerning this clonotype: This clone may be a read error of a much larger clone one base away. This chain connects TRBV12-3 or TRBV12-4 to TRBJ1-5, with unresolved D. The length of the CDR3 is 15 residues. The V gene lost 4 bases and the J gene lost 5 bases, with 15 bases spanning the gap. CDR3 protein: CASSYVSGWDQPQHF. The CDR3, as DNA: TGTGCCAGCAGTTATGTATCCGGTTGGGATCAGCCCCAGCATTTT.

This clonotype was seen only a few times. This chain's CDR3 is CASSLRGTSIRRQFF. The CDR3 DNA reads TGTGCCAGCAGCTTAAGGGGGACTAGCATTCGGAGGCAGTTCTTC. The rearrangement uses TRBV7-9 and TRBJ2-1; 9 positions match TRBD2. Germline CDR1 SEHNR, CDR2 FQNEAQ (reference sequence). The CDR3 length is 15 residues. Losses at the gene ends were 2 bases for V and 12 bases for J; bases not matched to a gene: 11.

The chain recombines TRBV4-3 with TRBJ2-1; 10 bases agree with TRBD2. The trim removed 1 base at V and 10 bases at J, leaving 10 bases unmatched. Germline CDR1 LGHNA, CDR2 YSLEER. The CDR3 runs to 16 residues. CDR3 sequence: CASSQVWLAGAAEQFF. CDR3 in DNA: TGCGCCAGCAGCCAAGTCTGGCTAGCGGGAGCCGCCGAGCAGTTCTTC.

This clonotype was counted many times. The gene calls are TRBV28 and TRBJ2-5; D unclear. Trimming took 1 base from V and 2 from J, leaving 11 bases between them. Germline V CDR1 and CDR2: MDHEN, SYDVKM. The CDR3 length is 15 residues. The CDR3 protein is CASSLLSGSQETQYF. The CDR3 DNA is TGTGCCAGCAGTTTATTGTCCGGGTCGCAAGAGACCCAGTACTTC.

The chain uses TRBV4-3 and TRBJ2-7; TRBD1 might be the D (5 bases). The germline V gene encodes CDR1 LGHNA and CDR2 YSLEER. The length of the CDR3 is 15 residues. With 1 base removed from V and 9 bases from J, the gap between germline ends came to 19 bases. CDR3 DNA: TGCGCCAGCAGCCAAGGGTTTGGGGCGGTCCTGAGGCAGTACTTC. It is translated as CASSQGFGAVLRQYF.

Many counts were recorded for this clonotype. CDR3 bases: TGTGCCAGCAGTGGACTCCCCGGGGCCTACAATGAGCAGTTCTTC. Translated, it gives CASSGLPGAYNEQFF. The chain joins TRBV6-1 to TRBJ2-1; possible D gene TRBD2, 5 bases. This CDR3 has 15 amino acids. Looked up from germline, CDR1 is MNHNS and CDR2 is SASEGT. V gave up 4 bases and J gave up 2 bases, with 12 bases separating them.

This clonotype showed up many times. The gene calls are TRBV20-1 and TRBJ1-4; D uncertain. V lost 3 bases, J lost 0 bases, and 8 bases lay in between. CDR3 length equals 14 residues. Germline V lookup: CDR1 DFQATT, CDR2 SNEGSKA (reference sequence). CDR3 sequence: CSASPSATNEKLFF. CDR3 DNA sequence: TGCAGTGCTAGCCCGAGTGCAACTAATGAAAAACTGTTTTTT.

CDR3 amino acids: CATSRDGVGYGYTF. The CDR3 DNA sequence: TGTGCCACCAGCAGAGACGGAGTGGGGTATGGCTACACCTTC. This chain links TRBV15 with TRBJ1-2; no clear D gene. The CDR3 is 14 amino acids. With 0 bases removed from V and 5 bases from J, the gap between germline ends came to 10 bases. The germline V gene encodes CDR1 LNHNV and CDR2 YYDKDF (reference sequence).

Many counts were recorded for this clonotype. The chain links TRBV18 to TRBJ2-3, with 7 nucleotides matching TRBD1. The CDR3 contains 13 residues. V lost 3 bases to trimming and J lost 11 bases; unmatched junction nucleotides: 8. Germline V CDR1 and CDR2: KGHSH, LQKENI. The CDR3 nucleotides are TGTGCCAGCTCACCGGACAGGCAGAGAGGGCAGTATTTT. It codes for CASSPDRQRGQYF. Complete variable domain (other parts from reference TRBV18 and TRBJ2-3): NAGVMQNPRHLVRRRGQEARLRCSPMKGHSHVYWYRQLPEEGLKFMVYLQKENIIDESGMPKERFSAEFPKEGPSILRIQQVVRGDSAAYFCASSPDRQRGQYFGPGTRLTVL.

This clonotype was found a few times. The chain carries TRBV12-3 or TRBV12-4 and TRBJ1-5, with TRBD1 as a possible D gene (6 bases). Trimming pared 5 bases from V and 5 bases from J, leaving 10 bases between. The CDR3 is made up of 13 amino acids. The chain's CDR3 is CASSRGGYQPQHF. The CDR3 bases are TGTGCCAGCAGTAGAGGGGGGTATCAGCCCCAGCATTTT.

The sample holds a few counts of this clonotype. The chain couples TRBV18 to TRBJ1-5; D possibly corresponds to TRBD1 (6 bases). The CDR3 spans 13 residues. V gave up 1 base and J gave up 5 bases, with 6 bases separating them. From germline, CDR1 is KGHSH and CDR2 LQKENI. The CDR3 is CASSPQGDQPQHF. The CDR3 coding sequence is TGTGCCAGCTCACCACAGGGGGATCAGCCCCAGCATTTT.

The CDR3 protein is CASSSTNPGFSEAFF. DNA for the CDR3: TGTGCCAGCAGTTCCACTAACCCAGGGTTCTCTGAAGCTTTCTTT. J is TRBJ1-1 and V is TRBV6-2 or TRBV6-3, with D perhaps matching TRBD1 (5 bases). The germline CDR1 and CDR2 sequences are MNHEY and SVGEGT. V dropped 4 bases and J dropped 6 bases, with 18 bases sitting between them. The CDR3 consists of 15 residues.

This clonotype was seen a few times. The gene calls are TRBV12-3 or TRBV12-4 and TRBJ1-2, with D possibly matching TRBD1 (5 bases). The CDR3 covers 12 residues. Deletions cut 7 bases from V and 6 bases from J, with 12 bases between. DNA of the CDR3: TGTGCCAGCACAGGGTGGTTCAATGGCTACACCTTC. The encoded protein is CASTGWFNGYTF.

This clonotype was observed a handful of times. The chain carries TRBV4-1 and TRBJ2-7, with D possibly being TRBD1 (6 bases). Germline values: CDR1 MGHRA, CDR2 YSYEKL. There are 14 residues in the CDR3. V lost 3 bases and J lost 4, with 13 bases in between. CDR3 sequence reads: CASSQGTPTYEQYF. As DNA, the CDR3 is TGCGCCAGCAGCCAGGGGACACCTACATACGAGCAGTACTTC.

The chain couples TRBV5-1 to TRBJ1-1, with a possible D match to TRBD1 (5 bases). Germline lookup yields CDR1 SGHRS and CDR2 YFSETQ. The CDR3 length is 13 residues. V lost 2 bases and J 8 bases, leaving 13 bases between the germline ends. CDR3 in amino acids: CASSLGDAGEAFF. DNA for the CDR3: TGCGCCAGCAGCTTAGGGGACGCGGGCGAAGCTTTCTTT.

This clonotype was detected only a few times. The V gene is TRBV11-1, the J gene TRBJ2-1; the D gene is possibly TRBD2 (5 bases). The length of the CDR3 is 18 residues. V shed 1 base and J shed 3 bases, with 19 bases lying between them. Germline CDR1 SGHAT, CDR2 FQDESV (reference sequence). The CDR3 DNA sequence: TGTGCCAGCAGCTTAGGAGGGTTCAGTCGGGGTCTCTACAATGAGCAGTTCTTC. This gives the protein CASSLGGFSRGLYNEQFF.

This clonotype was counted only a few times. The V gene is TRBV12-3 or TRBV12-4, the J gene TRBJ1-6; D might be TRBD1 (5 bases). Between the trimmed V and J ends, which lost 6 bases and 3 bases, there was a span of 9 bases. This CDR3 has 14 amino acids. CDR3 sequence: CASRAGGYNSPLHF. The CDR3, as DNA: TGTGCCAGCAGAGCCGGGGGCTATAATTCACCCCTCCACTTT.

The chain uses TRBV7-2 and TRBJ2-1; tentatively, D is TRBD2 (6 bases). V was pared by 1 base and J by 7 bases, with 11 bases between. Germline CDR1 reads SGHTA; CDR2 reads FQGNSA. This CDR3 is 14 amino acids long. The CDR3 nucleotides read TGTGCCAGCAGCTTAGTGGAGGGATTAAATGAGCAGTTCTTC. Translated: CASSLVEGLNEQFF.

This clonotype was seen a few times. V gene TRBV6-2 or TRBV6-3 combines with J gene TRBJ1-2; no clear D gene. From germline, CDR1 is MNHEY and CDR2 SVGEGT. The V and J ends lost 2 bases and 4 bases respectively, with 8 bases between them. The CDR3 sequence is 13 residues long. The CDR3 sequence: CASSYNGPYGYTF. In DNA, the CDR3 is TGTGCCAGCAGTTACAACGGACCCTATGGCTACACCTTC.